The rows below give T cell receptor beta chains drawn from one sample of a study of vaccination and CD4 T cells after COVID-19. The antigens these receptors bind are not known. One entry per CDR3 protein results from TCRdb running MiXCR on the PCR reads. Among some 7,600 distinct CDR3 sequences listed, 20% were seen once. Sample: CD4+ T cells from blood, cultured in vitro, taken after SARS-CoV-2 vaccination. The receptors were sampled from a human donor who had recovered from COVID-19. The CDR3 runs from the conserved cysteine through the conserved F or W.

v_call,j_call,cdr3_aa
TRBV11-3,TRBJ2-6,CASSLEAVVSGANVLTF
TRBV20-1,TRBJ2-1,CSAIAGGPRYNEQFF
TRBV7-2,TRBJ2-7,CASSLGGKYYEQYF
TRBV2,TRBJ2-5,CASSLLAGVGTQYF
TRBV28,TRBJ1-6,CASSAPGQGYSPLHF
TRBV7-6,TRBJ2-3,CASSLPMGLAGGRGLDTQYF
TRBV7-2,TRBJ2-2,CASSPPGAYTGELFF
TRBV27,TRBJ2-7,CASRPGGLAMYEQYF
TRBV18,TRBJ2-7,CASSPLQGSILSYEQYF
TRBV6-1,TRBJ1-1,CASRVPGRIEAFF
TRBV28,TRBJ1-2,CASSLATGFEGYTF
TRBV2,TRBJ1-2,CASSDAAGYGYTF
TRBV7-3,TRBJ2-2,CASSFSGGNTGELFF